One and the same sample provided the 2 T cell receptor beta chains below, sequenced in a study of blood T cell repertoires in COVID-19. Using immunoSEQ multiplex PCR, the repertoire was profiled, and TCRdb retains in-frame clones only, with some absent. The table lists 440,000 or so clones, approximately 89% of them singletons. Sequenced input: peripheral blood. Receptors were obtained from a woman in her 40s with COVID-19, enrolled during active disease.

The rearrangement joins TRBV7-9 to TRBJ2-1; D is unclear. Per germline, CDR1 SEHNR and CDR2 FQNEAQ (reference sequence). The CDR3 is 12 amino acids. V was shortened by 5 bases and J by 6 bases, with 8 bases between the two germline ends. As DNA, the CDR3 is TGTGCCAGCAGCCCGCCAGGCAATGAGCAGTTCTTC. As protein: CASSPPGNEQFF.

This chain uses TRBV30 with TRBJ2-1, with 12 nucleotides matching TRBD2. CDR3 length equals 14 residues. The germline V gene has CDR1 GTSNPN and CDR2 SVGIG (reference sequence). V trimming: 3 bases; J trimming: 6 bases; junction bases outside the gene matches: 3. CDR3 sequence (DNA): TGTGCCTGGAGAACTAGCGGGGGGACCAATGAGCAGTTCTTC. As protein: CAWRTSGGTNEQFF.